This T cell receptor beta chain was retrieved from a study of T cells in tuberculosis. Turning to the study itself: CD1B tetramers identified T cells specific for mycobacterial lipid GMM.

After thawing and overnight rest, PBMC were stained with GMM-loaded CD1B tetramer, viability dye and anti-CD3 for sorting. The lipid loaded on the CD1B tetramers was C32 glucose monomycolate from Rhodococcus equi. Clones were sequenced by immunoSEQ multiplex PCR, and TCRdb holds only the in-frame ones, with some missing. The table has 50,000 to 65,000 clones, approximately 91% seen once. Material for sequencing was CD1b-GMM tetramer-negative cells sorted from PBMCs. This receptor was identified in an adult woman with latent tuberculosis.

As DNA, the CDR3 is TGTGCCAGCAGTGAAGGTACAGGGGAACCGTACGAGCAGTACTTC. It codes for CASSEGTGEPYEQYF. This chain uses TRBV25-1 with TRBJ2-7; 7 nucleotides align to TRBD1. J lost 4 bases, V lost 2 bases, and 8 bases had no gene match. The CDR3 runs 15 residues. Germline V gives CDR1 MGHDK, CDR2 SYGVNS.